A single sample gave rise to the 27 T cell receptor beta chains below, sequenced in a study of blood T cells in healthy people across ages. The authors ran a second PCR of roughly 6 to 12 cycles using a sample-barcoded 5' primer and a J-beta primer mix. A single record per CDR3 protein comes from TCRdb applying MiXCR to the 5' RACE reads. The profile covers about 1.4 million distinct CDR3 sequences, with approximately 60% appearing a single time and 5.5% to 8% taken by the ten largest. The sequenced material came from blood. Receptors originate from a man younger than 35 in good health.

The chain uses TRBV7-2 and TRBJ2-5, with unresolved D. The V end lost 6 bases, the J end lost 0 bases, and 8 bases lay between the germline ends. The CDR3 has 13 amino acids. Per the germline V gene, CDR1 is SGHTA and CDR2 is FQGNSA. CDR3 bases: TGTGCCAGCAGAACCGTCCACCAAGAGACCCAGTACTTC. Protein: CASRTVHQETQYF.

This clonotype occurred a few times. J is TRBJ2-1 and V is TRBV5-1; D ambiguous. The germline gives CDR1 SGHRS, CDR2 YFSETQ. V was cut by 0 bases and J by 8 bases, with 21 bases left in between. The CDR3 is 17 amino acids. As DNA, the CDR3 is TGCGCCAGCAGCTTGGGGACCCTCGTGGGCCCCTTTGATGAGCAGTTCTTC. It specifies CASSLGTLVGPFDEQFF.

This rearrangement joins TRBV4-2 to TRBJ2-6, with D possibly matching TRBD1 (6 bases). The CDR3 spans 20 residues. Germline loops: CDR1 LGHNA, CDR2 YNFKEQ. V gave up 0 bases and J gave up 0 bases, with 18 bases separating them. The CDR3 region has the DNA TGTGCCAGCAGCCAAGAAGGGCTAACGGACAGTGTCTCTGGGGCCAACGTCCTGACTTTC. Residues: CASSQEGLTDSVSGANVLTF.

The chain has TRBV29-1 and TRBJ2-7; possible D gene TRBD1, 5 bases. Germline lookup yields CDR1 SQVTM and CDR2 ANQGSEA. V was trimmed by 0 bases and J by 10 bases, leaving 22 bases between them. CDR3 size: 15 residues. The CDR3 protein is CSVEEEGAGHTAQYF. The DNA of the CDR3 is TGCAGCGTTGAAGAGGAAGGGGCAGGGCACACGGCCCAGTACTTC.

In DNA, the CDR3 is TGTGCCAGCAGCGTACTAGAAATTAGCGCCTACGAGCAGTACTTC. Its translation is CASSVLEISAYEQYF. The chain carries TRBV7-2 and TRBJ2-7, with a weak D call TRBD2 (5 bases). The V and J ends lost 5 bases and 2 bases respectively, with 16 bases between them. The CDR3 spans 15 residues. Germline CDR1 reads SGHTA; CDR2 reads FQGNSA.

The rearrangement links TRBV4-1 to TRBJ2-3, with 9 bases matching TRBD2. V was clipped by 0 bases and J by 6 bases; unmatched bases: 4. The germline V gene encodes CDR1 MGHRA and CDR2 YSYEKL. This CDR3 contains 15 residues. CDR3 sequence (DNA): TGCGCCAGCAGCCAAGATTCCCTAGCGGGGGATACGCAGTATTTT. As protein: CASSQDSLAGDTQYF.

V usage is TRBV7-2 and J usage is TRBJ2-1; D is perhaps TRBD2 (6 bases). The CDR3 is 14 amino acids. Germline-derived CDR1 and CDR2 are SGHTA and FQGNSA. V gave up 6 bases and J gave up 2 bases, with 11 bases separating them. For the CDR3, the DNA is TGTGCCAGCAGTAGGGCGGGACCCTACAATGAGCAGTTCTTC. This encodes CASSRAGPYNEQFF.

V usage is TRBV13 and J usage is TRBJ2-5, with no clear D. The CDR3 spans 15 residues. Trimming stripped 0 bases from V and 1 base from J, with 9 bases between. CDR1 PRHDT and CDR2 FYEKMQ come from the germline V gene (reference sequence). The CDR3 DNA sequence: TGTGCCAGCAGCTTAGGGTTGAGCCCCCAAGAGACCCAGTACTTC. Its translation: CASSLGLSPQETQYF.

The chain links TRBV29-1 to TRBJ2-2; 10 nucleotides agree with TRBD2. V dropped 6 bases and J dropped 3; count of bases not matched to a gene: 7. This CDR3 region has 15 residues. Germline loops: CDR1 SQVTM, CDR2 ANQGSEA. The CDR3 is CSVTSSGGYTGELFF. The CDR3 region has the DNA TGCAGCGTCACCTCTAGCGGGGGTTACACCGGGGAGCTGTTTTTT.

The CDR3 loop reads CASSLRETYGYTF. In DNA, the CDR3 is TGTGCCAGCAGCTTAAGGGAAACTTATGGCTACACCTTC. The rearrangement uses TRBV11-2 and TRBJ1-2; the D is unclear. Trimming took 2 bases from V and 5 from J, leaving 9 bases between them. The length of the CDR3 is 13 residues. Germline values: CDR1 SGHAT, CDR2 FQNNGV.

The chain recombines TRBV29-1 with TRBJ2-5; possible D gene TRBD1, 6 bases. This CDR3 is built from 15 residues. V was pared by 0 bases and J by 5 bases, with 16 bases between. Germline-derived CDR1 and CDR2 are SQVTM and ANQGSEA. CDR3 loop: CSVEEPTQGWETQYF. For the CDR3, the DNA is TGCAGCGTTGAAGAGCCTACCCAGGGGTGGGAGACCCAGTACTTC.

The J gene is TRBJ1-4, the V gene TRBV3-1, with D unresolved. Trimming pared 6 bases from V and 0 bases from J, leaving 8 bases between. CDR1 LGHDT and CDR2 YNNKEL come from the germline V gene (reference sequence). This CDR3 region has 14 residues. The CDR3 loop is CASSNTATNEKLFF. DNA of the CDR3: TGTGCCAGCAGTAATACTGCAACTAATGAAAAACTGTTTTTT.

The chain combines TRBV20-1 with TRBJ2-3; 7 nucleotides align to TRBD1. The CDR3 sequence is 16 residues long. Trimming took 3 bases from V and 2 from J; bases not matched to a gene: 11. Germline V gives CDR1 DFQATT, CDR2 SNEGSKA (reference sequence). The CDR3 region has the DNA TGCAGTGCTAGTCCCCTCCGGGACAGTCTCACAGATACGCAGTATTTT. It codes for CSASPLRDSLTDTQYF.

The CDR3: CASSREQGLAKNIQYF. In DNA form, the CDR3 reads TGTGCCAGCAGCCGCGAACAGGGTTTAGCCAAAAACATTCAGTACTTC. The chain couples TRBV6-2 or TRBV6-3 to TRBJ2-4, with D possibly being TRBD1 (6 bases). Germline CDR1 is MNHEY and CDR2 is SVGEGT. V was pared by 6 bases and J by 0 bases, with 15 bases between. The CDR3 spans 16 residues.

V and J are TRBV29-1 and TRBJ2-3; D is possibly TRBD1 (6 bases). Germline V gene data show CDR1 as SQVTM and CDR2 as ANQGSEA. Trimming removed 4 bases from V and 2 bases from J, with 7 bases in between. This CDR3 is built from 12 residues. This CDR3 is CSVGQVTDTQYF. CDR3 nucleotide sequence: TGCAGCGTTGGACAGGTCACAGATACGCAGTATTTT.

This clonotype occurred a few times. The chain carries TRBV11-3 and TRBJ1-1; the D is unclear. The germline V gene has CDR1 SGHNT and CDR2 YENEEA. The CDR3 sequence is 14 residues long. Trimming stripped 1 base from V and 3 bases from J, with 9 bases between. This CDR3 reads CASSLVGEDTEAFF. In DNA form, the CDR3 reads TGTGCCAGCAGCTTAGTAGGAGAGGACACTGAAGCTTTCTTT. Complete variable domain (other parts from reference TRBV11-3 and TRBJ1-1): EAGVVQSPRYKIIEKKQPVAFWCNPISGHNTLYWYLQNLGQGPELLIRYENEEAVDDSQLPKDRFSAERLKGVDSTLKIQPAELGDSAVYLCASSLVGEDTEAFFGQGTRLTVV.

This clonotype came up once. The J gene is TRBJ2-7, the V gene TRBV7-9; 7 positions match TRBD1. The end of the DNA aligns better with TRBJ2-5, so the J call may be wrong. Germline V lookup: CDR1 SEHNR, CDR2 FQNEAQ (reference sequence). The CDR3 extends over 14 amino acids. CDR3 sequence reads: CASSPGTAGATQYF. For the CDR3, the DNA is TGTGCCAGCAGCCCCGGGACAGCCGGGGCGACCCAGTACTTC.

This chain connects TRBV7-2 to TRBJ2-4, with 7 bases fitting TRBD2. Losses at the gene ends were 5 bases for V and 5 bases for J; bases not matched to a gene: 12. This CDR3 has 16 residues. CDR1 SGHTA and CDR2 FQGNSA come from the germline V gene. CDR3 sequence (DNA): TGTGCCAGCAGCCCCCTCCTGGGAGGGGTCCAAAACATTCAGTACTTC. Translating gives CASSPLLGGVQNIQYF.

This clonotype has more than one count but fewer than ten. The gene calls are TRBV6-5 and TRBJ1-2; D gene unclear. V was clipped by 2 bases and J by 2 bases, with 6 bases between them. The germline V gene encodes CDR1 MNHEY and CDR2 SVGAGI. This CDR3 spans 13 amino acids. For the CDR3, the DNA is TGTGCCAGCAGTTACCGATCCAACTATGGCTACACCTTC. It codes for CASSYRSNYGYTF.

V usage is TRBV29-1 and J usage is TRBJ2-7, with D uncertain. The V end was cut by 4 bases, the J end by 2 bases, with 12 bases between. The CDR3 is made up of 13 amino acids. Germline V gene lookup returns CDR1 SQVTM and CDR2 ANQGSEA. The CDR3 reads CSVVGGSTYEQYF. Written as DNA, the CDR3 is TGCAGCGTTGTGGGCGGCAGTACCTACGAGCAGTACTTC.

This clonotype has a handful of counts. The rearrangement links TRBV4-3 to TRBJ2-5; 14 nucleotides line up with TRBD2. From germline, CDR1 is LGHNA and CDR2 YSLEER. The length of the CDR3 is 16 residues. Trimming cost V 1 base and J 6 bases; bases outside gene matches: 4. CDR3 nucleotide sequence: TGCGCCAGCAGCCAAGGACTAGCGGGGGGGTCAAAGACCCAGTACTTC. Protein: CASSQGLAGGSKTQYF.

This clonotype occurred a few times. A junction end diverges from the germline sequence, so it may reflect a read error. The gene calls are TRBV6-2 or TRBV6-3 and TRBJ1-6, with D possibly TRBD1 on 5 matching bases. Germline V lookup: CDR1 MNHEY, CDR2 SVGEGT. CDR3 length: 14 residues. Here the CDR3 reads CASSYPGQNSPLHF. The CDR3 DNA reads as TGCGCCAGCAGTTACCCTGGACAAAATTCACCCCTCCACTTT.

The V gene is TRBV15, the J gene TRBJ1-5; tentatively, D is TRBD1 (5 bases). CDR3 size: 15 residues. V lost 0 bases to trimming and J lost 1 base, with 7 bases between them. Germline lookup yields CDR1 LNHNV and CDR2 YYDKDF (reference sequence). This CDR3 is CATSRDWDSNQPQHF. The CDR3 DNA sequence: TGTGCCACCAGCAGAGATTGGGACAGCAATCAGCCCCAGCATTTT.

This clonotype was picked up a small number of times. V usage is TRBV3-1 and J usage is TRBJ2-1; D is tentatively TRBD1 or TRBD2 (6 bases each). The CDR3 is made up of 12 amino acids. V was pared by 4 bases and J by 9 bases, with 10 bases between. Germline V gives CDR1 LGHDT, CDR2 YNNKEL (reference sequence). Written as DNA, the CDR3 is TGTGCCAGCAGCCCGACGGGGGCTGAGCAGTTCTTC. This translates into CASSPTGAEQFF.

The genes are TRBV6-6 and TRBJ2-3; TRBD2 aligns across 11 bases. With V trimmed by 6 bases and J by 4 bases, 3 bases remained unmatched. Germline CDR1 is MNHNY and CDR2 is SVGAGI (reference sequence). This CDR3 comprises 14 residues. CDR3 coding DNA: TGTGCCAGCAGACCACTAGCGGGGGCAGATACGCAGTATTTT. This encodes CASRPLAGADTQYF.

The J gene is TRBJ2-7, the V gene TRBV27; 7 bases agree with TRBD1. Germline trimming cut 7 bases from V and 1 base from J; bases unmatched to any gene: 4. The CDR3 contains 13 residues. Germline V gene data show CDR1 as MNHEY and CDR2 as SMNVEV (reference sequence). The CDR3 DNA sequence: TGTGCCAGCACGGACAGGTTTTCCTACGAGCAGTACTTC. Its translation is CASTDRFSYEQYF.

This clonotype appeared a single time. The rearrangement joins TRBV6-2 or TRBV6-3 to TRBJ1-1; D remains unclear. V lost 0 bases and J 8 bases, leaving 7 bases between the germline ends. Germline V gene sequence: CDR1 MNHEY, CDR2 SVGEGT. The CDR3 runs 12 residues. The CDR3 DNA follows: TGTGCCAGCAGTTACTCGAAAGGGGAAGCTTTCTTT. It codes for CASSYSKGEAFF.